These 2 T cell receptor beta chains were all obtained from the same sample, sequenced in a study of T cell responses to AZD1222 COVID-19 vaccine. TCRdb keeps only in-frame clones here, not all; method: immunoSEQ multiplex PCR. Here the sample spans about 150,000 clones, 85% to 95% being singletons. Material: peripheral blood, obtained 28 days after the second AZD1222 dose. The receptor source for this set is an adult who received the AZD1222 COVID-19 vaccine.

The chain employs TRBV19 and TRBJ2-2; D might be TRBD1 (6 bases). This CDR3 comprises 14 residues. Trimming took off 3 bases at V and 4 bases at J, with 9 bases between the two ends. CDR1 and CDR2 from the germline V gene are LNHDA and SQIVND (reference sequence). The CDR3 bases are TGTGCCAGTAGTATTTTAGGGGGCACCGGGGAGCTGTTTTTT. Its translation: CASSILGGTGELFF. The full variable domain, completed using reference TRBV19 and TRBJ2-2, is DGGITQSPKYLFRKEGQNVTLSCEQNLNHDAMYWYRQDPGQGLRLIYYSQIVNDFQKGDIAEGYSVSREKKESFPLTVTSAQKNPTAFYLCASSILGGTGELFFGEGSRLTVL.

A remark on this clone: Other DNA sequences in this sample translate to the same CDR3. The chain has TRBV6-5 and TRBJ2-5; 10 bases agree with TRBD2. The CDR3 totals 16 residues. CDR1 is MNHEY and CDR2 is SVGAGI in the germline V gene. The trim removed 3 bases at V and 4 bases at J, leaving 8 bases unmatched. The CDR3 sequence is CASSYLASGGGETQYF. CDR3 bases: TGTGCCAGCAGTTATTTAGCCAGCGGGGGGGGAGAGACCCAGTACTTC.